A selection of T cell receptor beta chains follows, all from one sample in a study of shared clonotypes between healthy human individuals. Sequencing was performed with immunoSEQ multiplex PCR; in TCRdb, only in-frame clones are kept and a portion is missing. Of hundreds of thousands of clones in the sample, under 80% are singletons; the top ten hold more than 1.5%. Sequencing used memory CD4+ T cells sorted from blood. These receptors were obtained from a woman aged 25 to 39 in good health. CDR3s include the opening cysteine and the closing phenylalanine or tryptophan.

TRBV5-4	CASSSQGEDTQYF
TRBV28	CASNWGLAGGVVKNIQYF
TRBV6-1	CASSGGLLNEQFF
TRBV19	CASSIILRTSGRNEKLFF
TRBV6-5	CASSRPGNSNQPQHF
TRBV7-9	CASSSDSSSYNEQFF
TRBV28	CASRFPGTGELFF
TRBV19	CASLQGSGSYNEQFF
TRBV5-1	CASSLSSGITGELFF
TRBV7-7	CASSPNLAEISYNEQFF
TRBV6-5	CASSSEGGQGLGPQHF
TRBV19	CASIPTGVHYGYTF
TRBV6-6	CASSYSGAEAFF
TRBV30	CAWKRGQDTEAFF
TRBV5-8	CASSRRGGATNEKLFF
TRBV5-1	CASAMTGGYEQYF
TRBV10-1	CASREGTGELFF
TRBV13	CASSRGQDYQPQHF
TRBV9	CASSVATSAGRETQYF
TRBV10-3	CAISVSNEQFF
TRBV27	CASSLGWADKKLFF
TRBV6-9	CASVGKAHEQFF
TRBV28	CASSFQDRAGYTF
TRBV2	CASSRGQSNQPQHF
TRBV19	CASSKRVNTQYF
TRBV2	CASSDDSAKTGDTQYF
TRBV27	CASSMGTGGNTEAFF
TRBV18	CASSPFRDSLNTEAFF
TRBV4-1	CASSQDLTIGQPQHF
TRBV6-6	CASSYDRGSYEQYF
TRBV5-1	CASSLARGSYNEQFF
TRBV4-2	CASSPQWAQETQYF
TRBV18	CASSPPTGGRGVEQFF
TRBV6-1	CASSEATEAAYEQYF
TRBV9	CASSVIAENTEAFF
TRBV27	CASSLTQGANLRDEQYF
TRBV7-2	CASSSGWDSSYEQYF
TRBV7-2	CASSLAGTSSYNEQFF
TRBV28	CASPMWEEGYTF